This T cell receptor (beta chain) was obtained from a study of T cells after yellow fever vaccination. Study-wide context: Each low-cell-number fraction was prepared by means of SMART-Seq v4 Ultra Low Input.

In TCRdb, the 5' RACE reads were re-called with MiXCR into one record per CDR3 protein. The table records some 26,000 distinct CDR3 sequences, about 3.2% of them present only once. Trimming cost V 8 bases and J 7 bases; bases outside gene matches: 8. The CDR3 is made up of 14 amino acids. Germline V gene sequence: CDR1 MNHNS, CDR2 SASEGT. Study findings and constraints: Post-booster repertoires contained most primary-vaccination clones again (96% CD4, over 70% CD8).

This clonotype was counted at least ten times. This chain uses TRBV6-1 with TRBJ1-5; 10 positions match TRBD1. The sample was PBMCs, either bulk or a sorted T-cell subset (CD4+, CD8+, memory, or dextramer-sorted; not recorded which), taken about 49 days after the first yellow fever vaccination. The sequence derives from a man between 18 and 29 years old who received the YFV17D yellow fever vaccine. Here the CDR3 reads CASHGTGEGQPQHF. The CDR3 DNA reads TGTGCCAGCCATGGGACAGGGGAAGGGCAGCCCCAGCATTTT.